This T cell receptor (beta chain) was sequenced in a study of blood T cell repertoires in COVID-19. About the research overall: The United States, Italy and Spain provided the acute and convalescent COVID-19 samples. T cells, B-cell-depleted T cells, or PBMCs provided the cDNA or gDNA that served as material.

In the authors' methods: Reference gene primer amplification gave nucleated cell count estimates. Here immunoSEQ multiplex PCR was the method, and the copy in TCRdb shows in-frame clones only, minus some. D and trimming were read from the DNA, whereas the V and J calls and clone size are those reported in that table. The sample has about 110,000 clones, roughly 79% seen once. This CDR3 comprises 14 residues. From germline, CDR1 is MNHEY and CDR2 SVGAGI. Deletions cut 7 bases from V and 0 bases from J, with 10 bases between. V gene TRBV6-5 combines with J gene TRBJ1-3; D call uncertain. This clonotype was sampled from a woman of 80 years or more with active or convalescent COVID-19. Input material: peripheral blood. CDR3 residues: CASNWHHSGNTIYF. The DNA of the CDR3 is TGTGCCAGCAATTGGCACCACTCTGGAAACACCATATATTTT.